Here is one TCR beta chain with its context. As yet, its antigen is unknown. CDR3 size: 17 residues. Looked up from germline, CDR1 is SGHVS and CDR2 is FQNEAQ. V was cut by 5 bases and J by 1 base, with 18 bases left in between. This sample stems from a study of shared clonotypes between healthy human individuals. Measured with immunoSEQ multiplex PCR; TCRdb has only the in-frame clones, and not every one. In the table there are more than 2 million clones, around 93% of which are singletons. CD45RO negativity and positive selection for CCR7 defined naive CD8 cells, a population that excluded terminally differentiated effector memory CD45RA+ cells. Overall study results and limits: As a rule, naive subsets had a larger estimated richness than memory subsets.

The sequence was obtained from a man between 18 and 35 years old in good health. Some clones in this sample may be carry-over from other donors' samples. The sequenced sample consisted of naive CD8+ T cells from PBMCs. The rearrangement joins TRBV7-8 to TRBJ1-5, with a possible D match to TRBD1 (5 bases). CDR3 sequence (DNA): TGTGCCAGCAGCCAAGATACCAGGGACCTGAGCAATCAGCCCCAGCATTTT. Encoded protein: CASSQDTRDLSNQPQHF.